Below, 15 T cell receptor beta chains from the same sample are listed, as sequenced in a study of Graves' ophthalmopathy and Graves' hyperthyroidism. Transcripts of RNA were the source for amplifying TCR beta CDR3 regions. The workflow started with a first-round RT-PCR run with HTBI primers and then moved on to a second-round multiplex PCR. From the multiplex PCR reads, TCRdb called clonotypes with MiXCR, one entry per CDR3 protein. Here the sample spans roughly 1.1 million distinct CDR3 sequences, about 38% being singletons. Sequencing input: peripheral blood or thyroid tissue (not recorded which). These receptors were taken from an adult man with Graves' hyperthyroidism.

The chain couples TRBV10-3 to TRBJ2-7; no clear D gene. Trimming removed 5 bases at V and 3 bases at J, with 11 bases between. The germline gives CDR1 ENHRY, CDR2 SYGVKD. The CDR3 has 13 amino acids. The CDR3, as DNA: TGTGCCATCAGTTACTCAATGGGCTACGAGCAGTACTTC. Its translation is CAISYSMGYEQYF.

Regarding this clonotype: This may be a read error, as it is one base from a much larger clone. J is TRBJ1-2 and V is TRBV5-6; D uncertain. Looked up from germline, CDR1 is SGHDT and CDR2 is YYEEEE. The CDR3 loop spans 12 amino acids. Trimming took 3 bases from V and 3 from J, leaving 6 bases between them. CDR3 bases: TGTGCCAGCAGCTCCGGACACTATGGCTACACCTTC. This gives the protein CASSSGHYGYTF.

The sample holds many counts of this clonotype. This sequence joins TRBV2 and TRBJ2-2; D remains ambiguous. V shed 7 bases and J shed 6 bases, with 15 bases lying between them. CDR3 length: 14 amino acids. Looked up from germline, CDR1 is SNHLY and CDR2 is FYNNEI. For the CDR3, the DNA is TGTGCCAGCAACGTGACTCCTTATCCCGGGGAGCTGTTTTTT. This encodes CASNVTPYPGELFF.

This clonotype was seen only once. The rearrangement uses TRBV9 and TRBJ2-6; 7 nucleotides match TRBD1. The junction had 8 bases not matched to a gene; V was cut back by 4 bases and J by 4 bases. This CDR3 has 16 amino acids. The germline gives CDR1 SGDLS, CDR2 YYNGEE. The CDR3 DNA sequence: TGTGCCAGCAGCACGCGAAAGGGGGCCGGGGCCAACGTCCTGACTTTC. Translation gives CASSTRKGAGANVLTF. Variable domain in full (rest from reference TRBV9 and TRBJ2-6): DSGVTQTPKHLITATGQRVTLRCSPRSGDLSVYWYQQSLDQGLQFLIQYYNGEERAKGNILERFSAQQFPDLHSELNLSSLELGDSALYFCASSTRKGAGANVLTFGAGSRLTVL.

The V call is TRBV5-1, the J call TRBJ1-5; 9 bases align to TRBD1. CDR1 and CDR2 (germline): SGHRS, YFSETQ. CDR3 length equals 15 residues. V gave up 4 bases and J gave up 7 bases; unmatched junction bases: 9. CDR3 sequence (DNA): TGCGCCAGCAGCGTCGGGACAGGGATGAGGCAGCCCCAGCATTTT. Translated: CASSVGTGMRQPQHF.

On this clonotype itself: Possible read error: a much larger clone is one base away. The J gene is TRBJ2-5, the V gene TRBV12-3 or TRBV12-4; 7 bases align to TRBD2. This CDR3 is 13 amino acids long. The CDR3 reads CASSLQARETRYF. The CDR3 DNA sequence: TGTGCCAGCAGTTTGCAGGCGCGGGAGACCCGGTACTTC.

CDR3 coding DNA: TGTGCCAGCAGCTCATGGACAGGGGGCTTTGTTGGGGCAACTAATGAAAAACTGTTTTTT. Its translation: CASSSWTGGFVGATNEKLFF. The chain links TRBV7-8 to TRBJ1-4, with TRBD1 matching 11 bases. V gave up 4 bases and J gave up 0 bases; unmatched junction bases: 13. This CDR3 is built from 20 residues. In germline, CDR1 is SGHVS, CDR2 FQNEAQ.

This clonotype was found many times. The chain has TRBV20-1 and TRBJ2-2; D ambiguous. V shed 3 bases and J shed 1 base, with 12 bases lying between them. The V gene's germline CDR1 is DFQATT and CDR2 SNEGSKA (reference sequence). CDR3 length: 15 amino acids. The CDR3 loop is CSARPPAGNTGELFF. The CDR3 DNA is TGCAGTGCTAGGCCTCCTGCCGGGAACACCGGGGAGCTGTTTTTT.

This clonotype was observed at least ten times. The rearrangement links TRBV20-1 to TRBJ1-6, with D unresolved. This CDR3 spans 12 amino acids. Germline V gene data show CDR1 as DFQATT and CDR2 as SNEGSKA (reference sequence). The V end was cut by 5 bases, the J end by 5 bases, with 7 bases between. CDR3 residues: CSADRDNSPLHF. CDR3 nucleotide sequence: TGCAGTGCTGACCGAGATAATTCACCCCTCCACTTT.

The J gene is TRBJ2-2, the V gene TRBV19; 8 bases are a match to TRBD1. Trimming cost V 3 bases and J 1 base; bases outside gene matches: 1. Germline V gene lookup returns CDR1 LNHDA and CDR2 SQIVND (reference sequence). This CDR3 has 15 residues. CDR3 nucleotide sequence: TGTGCCAGTAGTATTACAGGGGGGAACACCGGGGAGCTGTTTTTT. Translation: CASSITGGNTGELFF.

Only a few counts were recorded for this clonotype. A read error is likely, as this CDR3 ends without the conserved phenylalanine or tryptophan. The limits of the CDR3 on the DNA are not certain, so only TCRdb's listed CDR3 is given. This chain connects TRBV19 to TRBJ1-1; the table's D call TRBD1 went unverified against the DNA. The CDR3 is 8 amino acids long, termini counted. The germline CDR1 and CDR2 sequences are LNHDA and SQIVND (reference sequence). CDR3 region: CASTLHRG.

This clonotype appeared many times. The chain has TRBV5-1 and TRBJ2-7, with D tentatively TRBD1 (5 bases). Germline V gives CDR1 SGHRS, CDR2 YFSETQ. The CDR3 consists of 15 residues. V gave up 0 bases and J gave up 3 bases, with 13 bases separating them. The CDR3 sequence: CASSLEQAPYYEQYF. DNA for the CDR3: TGCGCCAGCAGCTTGGAACAGGCCCCCTACTACGAGCAGTACTTC.

The V call is TRBV7-9, the J call TRBJ2-7; 7 bases are shared with TRBD2. The CDR3 loop spans 15 amino acids. CDR1 and CDR2 (germline): SEHNR, FQNEAQ (reference sequence). Trimming removed 5 bases from V and 0 bases from J; junction bases left unmatched: 7. CDR3 sequence: CASSHPAGPSYEQYF. DNA for the CDR3: TGTGCCAGCAGCCACCCAGCGGGGCCCTCCTACGAGCAGTACTTC.

This sequence joins TRBV29-1 and TRBJ2-3; 11 bases map to TRBD2. Looked up from germline, CDR1 is SQVTM and CDR2 is ANQGSEA. The CDR3 totals 14 residues. The J segment lost 4 bases and the V segment lost 7 bases, leaving 7 bases of the junction unmatched. The CDR3 DNA reads as TGCAGCGCTAGACTAGCGGGAACTGCAGATACGCAGTATTTT. Protein: CSARLAGTADTQYF.

This clonotype has a count of ten or more. This rearrangement joins TRBV15 to TRBJ1-4; TRBD1 might be the D (6 bases). The germline gives CDR1 LNHNV, CDR2 YYDKDF (reference sequence). V was shortened by 4 bases and J by 8 bases, with 17 bases between the two germline ends. The CDR3 covers 15 residues. Written as DNA, the CDR3 is TGTGCCACCAGCACAGGGGCCGGGGGTCTCGAAAAACTGTTTTTT. This translates into CATSTGAGGLEKLFF. The variable domain in full, with the rest retrieved from reference TRBV15 and TRBJ1-4, is DAMVIQNPRYQVTQFGKPVTLSCSQTLNHNVMYWYQQKSSQAPKLLFHYYDKDFNNEADTPDNFQSRRPNTSFCFLDIRSPGLGDTAMYLCATSTGAGGLEKLFFGSGTQLSVL.